This entry lists 26 T cell receptor beta chains sequenced from one sample in a study of cytomegalovirus exposure and HLA in healthy donors. PCR primers comprised 60 Vbeta and 13 Jbeta primers. The method was immunoSEQ multiplex PCR; TCRdb's version includes in-frame clones alone and lacks a portion of them. The repertoire has fewer than 150,000 clones, 60% to 80% of them found once; the top ten carry 4% to 6%. The material sequenced was PBMCs. The receptors shown here come from a woman in her 50s in good health and CMV-seronegative.

A single count supports this clone. The V and J genes are TRBV10-1 and TRBJ1-5, with D perhaps TRBD1 (6 bases). Germline V lookup: CDR1 WNHNN, CDR2 SYGVQD (reference sequence). The CDR3 has 18 residues. Trimming removed 4 bases at V and 0 bases at J, with 19 bases between. The CDR3 spells CASSGTPRTVDSNQPQHF. In DNA form, the CDR3 reads TGCGCCAGCAGTGGGACCCCACGGACAGTAGATAGCAATCAGCCCCAGCATTTT.

The chain is built from TRBV11-3 and TRBJ2-2, with a possible D match to TRBD2 (6 bases). The CDR3 contains 18 residues. Germline-derived CDR1 and CDR2 are SGHNT and YENEEA. V was cut by 4 bases and J by 6 bases, with 24 bases left in between. The CDR3 nucleotides are TGTGCCAGCAGCTCAGGCCAGGGACGGCACCCGGGGGCCGGGGAGCTGTTTTTT. Its translation: CASSSGQGRHPGAGELFF.

J is TRBJ1-1 and V is TRBV11-3; D may be TRBD1 (5 bases). This CDR3 contains 13 residues. The germline V gene encodes CDR1 SGHNT and CDR2 YENEEA. The V end lost 4 bases, the J end lost 2 bases, and 8 bases lay between the germline ends. DNA of the CDR3: TGTGCCAGCAGCTCGACAGCCAACACTGAAGCTTTCTTT. Its translation is CASSSTANTEAFF.

The chain carries TRBV6-5 and TRBJ1-4; 9 bases are a match to TRBD1. Trimming removed 6 bases from V and 5 bases from J; junction bases left unmatched: 4. Germline-derived CDR1 and CDR2 are MNHEY and SVGAGI. This CDR3 contains 14 residues. In DNA, the CDR3 is TGTGCCAGCAGGTTGGGACAGGGAAATGAAAAACTGTTTTTT. This codes for CASRLGQGNEKLFF.

The V and J genes are TRBV27 and TRBJ2-5, with 8 bases fitting TRBD1. The length of the CDR3 is 15 residues. The germline CDR1 and CDR2 sequences are MNHEY and SMNVEV (reference sequence). The ends lost 5 bases at V and 5 bases at J; junction bases unmatched: 10. The CDR3 nucleotides are TGTGCCAGCAGTGTTCGAACCGGGACAGGCGAGACCCAGTACTTC. This translates into CASSVRTGTGETQYF.

Only one count was recorded for this clone. V and J are TRBV5-1 and TRBJ2-1; 13 nucleotides align to TRBD2. The CDR3 loop spans 18 amino acids. In germline, CDR1 is SGHRS, CDR2 YFSETQ. Unmatched junction bases numbered 15, after V lost 4 bases and J lost 8 bases. Written as DNA, the CDR3 is TGCGCCAGCAGCGAAGCAACTAGCGGGGGGGCCAGTAGGGATGAGCAGTTCTTC. Translated: CASSEATSGGASRDEQFF.

This chain uses TRBV6-6 with TRBJ2-5; 9 bases map to TRBD2. The J call may be incorrect, as the DNA end agrees better with TRBJ2-7. From germline, CDR1 is MNHNY and CDR2 SVGAGI (reference sequence). The CDR3 runs 15 residues. CDR3 DNA: TGTGCCAGCAGTTACTCGACCGCGGGGGGGCACGAGCAGTACTTC. Residues: CASSYSTAGGHEQYF.

The V and J genes are TRBV4-2 and TRBJ1-1; perhaps TRBD1 as D (5 bases). The V gene lost 4 bases and the J gene lost 3 bases, with 15 bases spanning the gap. Germline lookup yields CDR1 LGHNA and CDR2 YNFKEQ. The CDR3 extends over 15 amino acids. CDR3 DNA sequence: TGTGCCAGCAGCCCCGGCGCCAGGGTACACACTGAAGCTTTCTTT. Translating it yields CASSPGARVHTEAFF.

The chain carries TRBV5-1 and TRBJ1-1, with 8 bases aligning to TRBD1. Germline V CDR1 and CDR2: SGHRS, YFSETQ. The CDR3 is made up of 16 amino acids. V lost 4 bases, J lost 1 base, and 9 bases stayed unmatched. CDR3 bases: TGCGCCAGCAGCGGAACCGGGACAGGAGAGAACACTGAAGCTTTCTTT. Protein: CASSGTGTGENTEAFF.

This clone appeared a single time. This sequence joins TRBV2 and TRBJ1-2; 9 bases are shared with TRBD1. The CDR3 totals 14 residues. The V gene's germline CDR1 is SNHLY and CDR2 FYNNEI. V was clipped by 5 bases and J by 9 bases; unmatched bases: 10. The CDR3 sequence is CASSTQQGAESYTF. CDR3 DNA: TGTGCCAGCAGTACGCAACAGGGGGCTGAGAGCTACACCTTC.

The rearrangement uses TRBV15 and TRBJ2-3, with TRBD2 identical over 14 bases. In germline, CDR1 is LNHNV, CDR2 YYDKDF (reference sequence). V shed 1 base and J 0 bases; nucleotides not matched to a gene: 3. This CDR3 contains 18 residues. This CDR3 reads CATSRGLAGGISTDTQYF. The CDR3 DNA reads as TGTGCCACCAGCAGAGGACTAGCGGGGGGGATAAGCACAGATACGCAGTATTTT.

This clone was seen more than once but under ten times. This rearrangement joins TRBV5-1 to TRBJ2-3, with D possibly being TRBD2 (7 bases). Trimming took off 4 bases at V and 2 bases at J, with 14 bases between the two ends. The CDR3 totals 15 residues. The germline V gene has CDR1 SGHRS and CDR2 YFSETQ. The CDR3 DNA is TGCGCCAGCAGCACCCGCGGGGGCCCCACAGATACGCAGTATTTT. This encodes CASSTRGGPTDTQYF.

This clone was seen just once. V gene TRBV30 combines with J gene TRBJ2-7, with a possible D match to TRBD1 (8 bases). Trimming shortened V by 8 bases and J by 4 bases, and 18 bases separated the two germline ends. Germline V gene data show CDR1 as GTSNPN and CDR2 as SVGIG (reference sequence). This CDR3 spans 13 amino acids. CDR3 nucleotides: TGTGCCGGGGGGGACAGGAGCCCATACGAGCAGTACTTC. This encodes CAGGDRSPYEQYF.

This clone was observed once. The rearrangement uses TRBV11-2 and TRBJ1-2; tentatively, D is TRBD1 (5 bases). CDR1 SGHAT and CDR2 FQNNGV come from the germline V gene. The CDR3 is 14 residues long. V lost 3 bases and J lost 1, with 9 bases in between. In DNA, the CDR3 is TGTGCCAGCAGCTTCCAGGGTTTTAACTATGGCTACACCTTC. Its protein product is CASSFQGFNYGYTF.

The genes are TRBV2 and TRBJ1-5, with 9 bases identical to TRBD1. Germline V lookup: CDR1 SNHLY, CDR2 FYNNEI. The CDR3 sequence is 14 residues long. Trimming removed 7 bases from V and 6 bases from J; junction bases left unmatched: 7. Here the CDR3 reads CASNLGQGIQPQHF. The CDR3 bases are TGTGCCAGCAATCTGGGACAGGGTATTCAGCCCCAGCATTTT.

This clone came up a few times. CDR3 residues: CASSSLRGDTDTQYF. The DNA for the CDR3 is TGTGCCAGCAGCTCACTTCGGGGGGACACAGATACGCAGTATTTT. V and J are TRBV7-8 and TRBJ2-3, with 7 bases aligning to TRBD2. This CDR3 contains 15 residues. CDR1 and CDR2 (germline): SGHVS, FQNEAQ. J lost 2 bases, V lost 4 bases, and 6 bases had no gene match.

The CDR3 DNA reads as TGTGCCAGCAGCCAAGATGGGGGGGCCCCCCGTAATGAGCAGTTCTTC. Amino acid sequence: CASSQDGGAPRNEQFF. This sequence joins TRBV14 and TRBJ2-1, with D tentatively TRBD2 (7 bases). Germline V gene data show CDR1 as SGHDN and CDR2 as FVKESK. V lost 0 bases to trimming and J lost 7 bases, with 16 bases between them. This CDR3 has 16 residues.

This clone turned up a few times. The chain employs TRBV7-2 and TRBJ2-5, with 8 positions matching TRBD1. Germline values: CDR1 SGHTA, CDR2 FQGNSA. The V gene end was trimmed by 8 bases and the J gene end by 5 bases; junction bases not matched to a gene: 7. The CDR3 sequence is 13 residues long. CDR3 coding DNA: TGTGCCAGCTGCCTAAGGACAGGGGAGACCCAGTACTTC. This gives the protein CASCLRTGETQYF.

This chain connects TRBV9 to TRBJ2-5, with D perhaps TRBD1 (6 bases). V gave up 3 bases and J gave up 5 bases, with 11 bases separating them. There are 13 residues in the CDR3. Germline loops: CDR1 SGDLS, CDR2 YYNGEE. The CDR3 reads CASSATGLETQYF. The CDR3 nucleotides are TGTGCCAGCAGCGCCACAGGGCTGGAGACCCAGTACTTC.

This chain joins TRBV7-3 and TRBJ1-2; D is ambiguous. Germline lookup yields CDR1 SGHTA and CDR2 FQGTGA. This CDR3 is 14 amino acids long. Trimming stripped 5 bases from V and 4 bases from J, with 14 bases between. The CDR3 sequence: CASSRTAGSYGYTF. As DNA, the CDR3 is TGTGCCAGCAGCCGCACCGCGGGGTCCTATGGCTACACCTTC. The variable domain in full, with the rest retrieved from reference TRBV7-3 and TRBJ1-2, is GAGVSQTPSNKVTEKGKYVELRCDPISGHTALYWYRQSLGQGPEFLIYFQGTGAADDSGLPNDRFFAVRPEGSVSTLKIQRTERGDSAVYLCASSRTAGSYGYTFGSGTRLTVV.

In its sample, this clone was seen a few times. V usage is TRBV28 and J usage is TRBJ1-2; D remains ambiguous. The CDR3 is 11 residues long. Germline V gene lookup returns CDR1 MDHEN and CDR2 SYDVKM. The germline V and J ends were trimmed by 4 bases and 4 bases, with 4 bases remaining between them. In DNA form, the CDR3 reads TGTGCCAGCAGTTCGGGCTATGGCTACACCTTC. Its translation is CASSSGYGYTF.

This clone appeared a few times. The chain couples TRBV5-1 to TRBJ1-3; 7 bases fit TRBD1. Germline lookup yields CDR1 SGHRS and CDR2 YFSETQ. Trimming removed 2 bases from V and 2 bases from J; junction bases left unmatched: 4. The CDR3 is 15 residues long. CDR3 region: CASSFTGVTGNTIYF. As DNA, the CDR3 is TGCGCCAGCAGCTTCACAGGGGTGACTGGAAACACCATATATTTT.

The gene calls are TRBV10-3 and TRBJ2-2, with D uncertain. This CDR3 has 14 amino acids. V was clipped by 3 bases and J by 0 bases, with 5 bases between them. CDR1 is ENHRY, CDR2 SYGVKD, per germline. The CDR3 nucleotides are TGTGCCATCAGTGAACAGCCGAACACCGGGGAGCTGTTTTTT. Translating gives CAISEQPNTGELFF.

This chain uses TRBV6-1 with TRBJ2-5; perhaps TRBD2 as D (5 bases). The length of the CDR3 is 13 residues. The germline CDR1 and CDR2 sequences are MNHNS and SASEGT. Trimming pared 1 base from V and 7 bases from J, leaving 10 bases between. CDR3 bases: TGTGCCAGCAGTGAAGGGAGGTGGGGGACCCAGTACTTC. As protein: CASSEGRWGTQYF.

The genes are TRBV30 and TRBJ1-1; tentative D call: TRBD1 (5 bases). Germline CDR1 and CDR2: GTSNPN and SVGIG (reference sequence). V dropped 2 bases and J dropped 5 bases, with 15 bases sitting between them. The CDR3 contains 14 residues. The CDR3 region has the DNA TGTGCCTGGAGTTGGGCCGGGGGAGGGACTGAAGCTTTCTTT. Translation: CAWSWAGGGTEAFF.

This clone is a singleton in its sample. The chain has TRBV4-2 and TRBJ1-4; maybe TRBD1 (6 bases). The CDR3 has 18 amino acids. Trimming pared 6 bases from V and 8 bases from J, leaving 28 bases between. CDR1 is LGHNA and CDR2 is YNFKEQ in the germline V gene. The CDR3 protein is CASRARGGGTKMLEKLFF. CDR3 bases: TGTGCCAGCAGGGCAAGAGGGGGGGGAACAAAGATGCTAGAAAAACTGTTTTTT.